What follows is one T cell receptor (beta chain) and its context. In the original workflow: Researchers report that nucleated cell counts were estimated from reference gene primer amplification. Only in-frame clones appear in the TCRdb table, and some are missing; sequencing was by immunoSEQ multiplex PCR. V and J calls and clone size are those listed in that table; D and trimming were worked out from the DNA. The sample lists roughly 410,000 clones; roughly 90% were seen once. The data stem from a study of blood T cell repertoires in COVID-19. Overall study: From the United States, Italy and Spain came samples of acute and convalescent COVID-19. PBMCs, B-cell-depleted T cells, or T cells provided the cDNA or gDNA that made up the material.

The ends were cut back, 0 bases at V and 4 bases at J, with 16 bases in the middle. Per the germline V gene, CDR1 is MNHEY and CDR2 is SMNVEV (reference sequence). The CDR3 has 17 residues. The chain carries TRBV27 and TRBJ1-5, with D possibly matching TRBD1 (6 bases). Specimen: peripheral blood. The clonotype originates from a man aged 35 to 55 with acute or convalescent COVID-19. CDR3 region: CASSLSGARRNNQPQHF. Written as DNA, the CDR3 is TGTGCCAGCAGTTTATCGGGGGCGCGGAGAAATAATCAGCCCCAGCATTTT.